This T cell receptor (beta chain) was profiled in a study of T cell repertoires in cytomegalovirus infection. The wider study: In the study, CMV epitopes included recently identified HLA-C-restricted and well-studied HLA-B-restricted ones. Public TCR beta signatures indicated both CMV infection and matching HLA type.

Looked up from germline, CDR1 is SGHDT and CDR2 is YYEEEE. The V end lost 7 bases, the J end lost 7 bases, and 15 bases lay between the germline ends. This CDR3 region has 14 residues. Comment on this clonotype: What it binds is unknown.

One entry per CDR3 protein results from TCRdb running MiXCR on the reads. The sample has some 700,000 distinct CDR3 sequences, 33% seen once. This receptor was taken from a human donor in good health (CMV status not recorded). Some clones in this sample may be carry-over from other donors' samples. V gene TRBV5-6 combines with J gene TRBJ1-6; no reliable D call. Specimen: cultured PBMCs, collected from culture after CMV antigen stimulation. CDR3 DNA: TGTGCCAGCCCAAACAACTTAGAGAATTCACCCCTCCACTTT. Protein: CASPNNLENSPLHF.